These T cell receptor beta chains were read from a single sample in a study of shared clonotypes between healthy human individuals. The method was immunoSEQ multiplex PCR; TCRdb's version includes in-frame clones alone and lacks a portion of them. The sample comprises around 1.9 million clones, about 94% of which are singletons, and about 1.6% rests with the top ten. The sample consisted of naive CD8+ T cells from PBMCs. All receptors come from a man aged 18 to 29 in good health. Some clones in this sample may be carry-over from other donors' samples. Each CDR3 is given with its conserved first and last residue. The order of the fields is D gene, clone size, J gene, V gene, CDR3 DNA, CDR3 protein. The D gene is left open where the match is weak. Size is omitted from some rows. Given values are once, few, many or a class for expanded clones.

D gene: -
clone size: -
J gene: TRBJ1-1
V gene: TRBV27
CDR3 DNA: TGTGCCAGCAGTCTAAGTGCTGCCGCTAACACTGAAGCTTTCTTT
CDR3 protein: CASSLSAAANTEAFF

D gene: -
clone size: -
J gene: TRBJ2-7
V gene: TRBV5-6
CDR3 DNA: TGTGCCAGCAGCTCGACCTTCATGTCCTACAGGGAAGGGCCCTACGAGCAGTACTTC
CDR3 protein: CASSSTFMSYREGPYEQYF

D gene: -
clone size: once
J gene: TRBJ2-7
V gene: TRBV27
CDR3 DNA: TGTGCCAGCGGGAAAGGGGTATACGAGCAGTACTTC
CDR3 protein: CASGKGVYEQYF

D gene: TRBD1
clone size: -
J gene: TRBJ1-2
V gene: TRBV10-3
CDR3 DNA: TGTGCCATCAGTGAGATGGACAGGGGAAGCGGCTACACCTTC
CDR3 protein: CAISEMDRGSGYTF

D gene: TRBD1
clone size: once
J gene: TRBJ2-3
V gene: TRBV19
CDR3 DNA: TGTGCCAGTAGTATCACCGATTCGACAGGGATGAGCACAGATACGCAGTATTTT
CDR3 protein: CASSITDSTGMSTDTQYF

D gene: TRBD1
clone size: -
J gene: TRBJ1-2
V gene: TRBV7-9
CDR3 DNA: TGTGCCAGCAGCTTAGGACAGGGAGGCTACACCTTC
CDR3 protein: CASSLGQGGYTF

D gene: TRBD1
clone size: -
J gene: TRBJ1-5
V gene: TRBV27
CDR3 DNA: TGTGCCAGCAGTTCTTACAGGGGGAATCAGCCCCAGCATTTT
CDR3 protein: CASSSYRGNQPQHF

D gene: -
clone size: -
J gene: TRBJ2-2
V gene: TRBV11-2
CDR3 DNA: TGTGCCAGCAGCTTAGGCGTGTTTAACACCGGGGAGCTGTTTTTT
CDR3 protein: CASSLGVFNTGELFF

D gene: TRBD2
clone size: -
J gene: TRBJ2-2
V gene: TRBV7-6
CDR3 DNA: TGTGCCAGCAGCTACCCTAGCGGGGTTAACACCGGGGAGCTGTTTTTT
CDR3 protein: CASSYPSGVNTGELFF

D gene: TRBD1
clone size: -
J gene: TRBJ2-7
V gene: TRBV7-9
CDR3 DNA: TGTGCCAGCAGCTCGAGGATGACAGGGGAAACCTACGAGCAGTACTTC
CDR3 protein: CASSSRMTGETYEQYF

D gene: TRBD1
clone size: -
J gene: TRBJ1-5
V gene: TRBV6-6
CDR3 DNA: TGTGCCAGCAGCTCGGGACAGGGTTGGCAGCCCCAGCATTTT
CDR3 protein: CASSSGQGWQPQHF

D gene: -
clone size: -
J gene: TRBJ1-2
V gene: TRBV7-9
CDR3 DNA: TGTGCCAGCAGCCCTACGGACAAGAACTATGGCTACACCTTC
CDR3 protein: CASSPTDKNYGYTF

D gene: -
clone size: -
J gene: TRBJ1-1
V gene: TRBV27
CDR3 DNA: TGTGCCAGCAGTTTATCCACCCGGTTGAACACTGAAGCTTTCTTT
CDR3 protein: CASSLSTRLNTEAFF

D gene: TRBD1
clone size: -
J gene: TRBJ1-2
V gene: TRBV29-1
CDR3 DNA: TGCAGCGTTGCTGGACAGGCCCCCTTGGAGGGATACACCTTC
CDR3 protein: CSVAGQAPLEGYTF

D gene: TRBD1
clone size: -
J gene: TRBJ2-1
V gene: TRBV2
CDR3 DNA: TGTGCCAGCAGTGTCGTCTACAGGGGGGCGGATGAGCAGTTCTTC
CDR3 protein: CASSVVYRGADEQFF

D gene: -
clone size: -
J gene: TRBJ2-7
V gene: TRBV27
CDR3 DNA: TGTGCCAGCAGTTCCACCCTTCGGACACACTCCTACGAGCAGTACTTC
CDR3 protein: CASSSTLRTHSYEQYF

D gene: -
clone size: -
J gene: TRBJ2-1
V gene: TRBV4-1
CDR3 DNA: TGCGCCAGCAGCCAAGGACCCGAGAGAGTCTACAATGAGCAGTTCTTC
CDR3 protein: CASSQGPERVYNEQFF

D gene: TRBD1
clone size: -
J gene: TRBJ2-1
V gene: TRBV27
CDR3 DNA: TGTGCCAGCAGTTTATGGGGACAGGGGTATGAGCAGTTCTTC
CDR3 protein: CASSLWGQGYEQFF

D gene: -
clone size: -
J gene: TRBJ1-2
V gene: TRBV7-9
CDR3 DNA: TGTGCCAGCAGCTTAGACCTAAGGGGAGGTGCTAACTATGGCTACACCTTC
CDR3 protein: CASSLDLRGGANYGYTF

D gene: TRBD1
clone size: -
J gene: TRBJ2-1
V gene: TRBV28
CDR3 DNA: TGTGCCAGCAGCTCGGGACAGTACAATGAGCAGTTCTTC
CDR3 protein: CASSSGQYNEQFF

D gene: TRBD1
clone size: -
J gene: TRBJ2-7
V gene: TRBV5-5
CDR3 DNA: TGTGCCAGCAGCCGGGACAGGACCTACGAGCAGTACTTC
CDR3 protein: CASSRDRTYEQYF

D gene: -
clone size: -
J gene: TRBJ1-2
V gene: TRBV7-9
CDR3 DNA: TGTGCCAGCGGTTTACCCAGACGGGACTCTAACTATGGCTACACCTTC
CDR3 protein: CASGLPRRDSNYGYTF

D gene: -
clone size: -
J gene: TRBJ2-1
V gene: TRBV7-9
CDR3 DNA: TGTGCCAGCAGCTTACTGGGCTACAATGAGCAGTTCTTC
CDR3 protein: CASSLLGYNEQFF

D gene: -
clone size: -
J gene: TRBJ2-3
V gene: TRBV27
CDR3 DNA: TGTGCCAGCAGTTTATTTCGGTCTAGCACAGATACGCAGTATTTT
CDR3 protein: CASSLFRSSTDTQYF